Listed below are T cell receptor beta chains from one sample, sequenced in a study of monozygotic twins with cystic fibrosis. The table came from immunoSEQ multiplex PCR; TCRdb's copy has only in-frame clones and leaves some out. The sample lists 30,000 to 35,000 clones; more than 60% were seen once. Sequencing used blood. The receptor source for this set is a girl aged 5-17 years with cystic fibrosis. Each CDR3 is given with its conserved first and last residue. The D gene is left open where the match is weak. The size entry is marked missing in some rows and otherwise reads once, few, many or a size class.

>TRBV10-3|15|TRBJ2-5|TRBD1|.
TGTGCCATCAGTGAGCTTCGGGACAGTCAAGAGACCCAGTACTTC
CAISELRDSQETQYF
>TRBV5-6|17|TRBJ2-2|.|few
TGTGCCAGCAGCTCGTTCGACCCGGCGTGGAACACCGGGGAGCTGTTTTTT
CASSSFDPAWNTGELFF
>TRBV9|16|TRBJ2-5|TRBD2|.
TGTGCCAGCACTACAGTAGGAGCGGGGTCCGAGGGGACCCAGTACTTC
CASTTVGAGSEGTQYF
>TRBV19|14|TRBJ2-1|TRBD1|.
TGTGCCAGCTTGGGACAGGGGTGGATCGATGAGCAGTTCTTC
CASLGQGWIDEQFF
>TRBV4-1|15|TRBJ2-7|TRBD2|.
TGCGCCAGCAGCCAACTCCAGACTAGCGGATACGAGCAGTACTTC
CASSQLQTSGYEQYF
>TRBV18|17|TRBJ2-2|TRBD1|.
TGTGCCAGCTCACCGGACACAGGGGATCAGGGGACCGGGGAGCTGTTTTTT
CASSPDTGDQGTGELFF
>TRBV30|13|TRBJ1-2|.|.
TGTGCGTTAAGGTATCAGGAGAACTATGGCTACACCTTC
CALRYQENYGYTF
>TRBV9|16|TRBJ1-2|TRBD1|.
TGTGCCAGCAGCGAGGGATCGACAGGGTCCAACTATGGCTACACCTTC
CASSEGSTGSNYGYTF
>TRBV7-2|15|TRBJ2-5|.|.
TGTGCCAGCAGCTTAGTGGATAGTCCAACAGAGACCCAGTACTTC
CASSLVDSPTETQYF
>TRBV7-2|14|TRBJ2-5|.|few
TGTGCCAGCAGCCTCCGGGCCGCGTTCGAGACCCAGTACTTC
CASSLRAAFETQYF
>TRBV29-1|15|TRBJ1-2|.|.
TGCAGCGTTGAAGACCTCCTGACAGGAAACTATGGCTACACCTTC
CSVEDLLTGNYGYTF
>TRBV7-2|14|TRBJ2-7|.|.
TGTGCCAGCAGCCCCCGGGCCCGATCAAACGAGCAGTACTTC
CASSPRARSNEQYF
>TRBV2|16|TRBJ2-7|.|few
TGTGCCAGCAGTGAATATGGCGGCCCCGCCACCTACGAGCAGTACTTC
CASSEYGGPATYEQYF
>TRBV27|14|TRBJ2-7|.|.
TGTGCCAGCAGTTCGCTCTGGCGGAACTACGAGCAGTACTTC
CASSSLWRNYEQYF
>TRBV29-1|9|TRBJ2-5|.|.
TGCAGCGTTGACGAGACCCAGTACTTC
CSVDETQYF
>TRBV6-6|11|TRBJ1-3|.|.
TGTGCCAGCAGGGCTGGAAACACCATATATTTT
CASRAGNTIYF
>TRBV2|14|TRBJ2-2|.|.
TGTGCCAGCAGTGGACTAAAGGGGACCGGGGAGCTGTTTTTT
CASSGLKGTGELFF